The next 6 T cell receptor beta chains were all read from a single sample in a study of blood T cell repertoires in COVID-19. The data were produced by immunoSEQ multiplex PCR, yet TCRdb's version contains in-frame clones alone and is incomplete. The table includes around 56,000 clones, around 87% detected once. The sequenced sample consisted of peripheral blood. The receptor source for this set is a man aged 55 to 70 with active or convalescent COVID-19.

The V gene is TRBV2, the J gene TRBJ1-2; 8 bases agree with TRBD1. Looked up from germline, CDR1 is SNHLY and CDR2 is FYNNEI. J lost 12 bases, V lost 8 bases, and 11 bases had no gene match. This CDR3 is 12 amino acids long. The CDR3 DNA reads TGTGCCAGCCGAAGGACAGGGTTCGAGGACACCTTC. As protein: CASRRTGFEDTF.

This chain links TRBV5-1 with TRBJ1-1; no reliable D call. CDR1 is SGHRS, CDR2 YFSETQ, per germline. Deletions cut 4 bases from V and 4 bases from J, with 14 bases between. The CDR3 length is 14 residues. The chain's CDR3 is CASSPTRSGTEAFF. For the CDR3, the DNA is TGCGCCAGCAGCCCTACGCGCTCGGGCACTGAAGCTTTCTTT.

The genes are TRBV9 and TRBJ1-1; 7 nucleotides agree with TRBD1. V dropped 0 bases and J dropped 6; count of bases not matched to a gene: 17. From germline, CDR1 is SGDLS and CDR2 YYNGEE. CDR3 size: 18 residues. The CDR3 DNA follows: TGTGCCAGCAGCGTAGACGGTGTGGCGTCAGGGGGTGACCCTGAAGCTTTCTTT. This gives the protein CASSVDGVASGGDPEAFF.

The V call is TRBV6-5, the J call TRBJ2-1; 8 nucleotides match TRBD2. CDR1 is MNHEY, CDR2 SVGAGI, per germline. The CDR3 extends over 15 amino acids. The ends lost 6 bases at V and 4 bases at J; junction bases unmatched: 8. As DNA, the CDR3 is TGTGCCAGCAGCACCAAAGCGGGGGCTTACAATGAGCAGTTCTTC. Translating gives CASSTKAGAYNEQFF.

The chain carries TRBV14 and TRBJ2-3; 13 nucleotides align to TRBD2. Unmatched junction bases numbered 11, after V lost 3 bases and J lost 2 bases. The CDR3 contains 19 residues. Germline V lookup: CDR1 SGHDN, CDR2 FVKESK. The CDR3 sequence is CASSHLIPGTSGITDTQYF. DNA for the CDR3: TGTGCCAGCAGCCACTTAATTCCCGGGACTAGCGGGATCACAGATACGCAGTATTTT.

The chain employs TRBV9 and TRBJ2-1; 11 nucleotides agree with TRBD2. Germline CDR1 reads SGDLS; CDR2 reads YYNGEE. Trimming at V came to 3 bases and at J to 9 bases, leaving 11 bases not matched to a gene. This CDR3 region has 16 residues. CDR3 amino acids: CASSAPGVSGRGEQFF. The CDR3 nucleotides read TGTGCCAGCAGCGCCCCGGGCGTTAGCGGGAGGGGTGAGCAGTTCTTC.